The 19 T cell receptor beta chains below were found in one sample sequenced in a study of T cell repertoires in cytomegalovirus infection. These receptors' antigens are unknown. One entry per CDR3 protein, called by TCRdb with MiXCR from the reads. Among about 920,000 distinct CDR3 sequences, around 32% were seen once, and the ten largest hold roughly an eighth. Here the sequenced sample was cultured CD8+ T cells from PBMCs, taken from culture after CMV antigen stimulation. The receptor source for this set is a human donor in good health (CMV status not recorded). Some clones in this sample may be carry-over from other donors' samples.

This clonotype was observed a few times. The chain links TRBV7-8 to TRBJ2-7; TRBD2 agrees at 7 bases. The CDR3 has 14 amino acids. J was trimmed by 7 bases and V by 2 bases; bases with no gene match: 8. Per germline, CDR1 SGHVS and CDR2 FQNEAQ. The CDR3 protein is CASSLYSGRREQYF. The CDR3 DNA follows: TGTGCCAGCAGCTTATATTCCGGGAGGCGGGAGCAGTACTTC.

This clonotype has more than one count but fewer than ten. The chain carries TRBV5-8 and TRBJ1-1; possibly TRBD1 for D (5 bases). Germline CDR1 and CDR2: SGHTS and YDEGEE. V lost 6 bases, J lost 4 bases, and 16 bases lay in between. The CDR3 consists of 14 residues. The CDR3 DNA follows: TGTGCCAGCACTTGGGAGGGGCTCGGCACTGAAGCTTTCTTT. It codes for CASTWEGLGTEAFF.

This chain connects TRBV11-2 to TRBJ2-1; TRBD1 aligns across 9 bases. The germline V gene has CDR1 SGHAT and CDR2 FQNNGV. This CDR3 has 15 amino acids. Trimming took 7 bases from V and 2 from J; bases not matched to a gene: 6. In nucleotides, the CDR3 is TGTGCCAGCATCCCCCGGGACAGGGCCTACAATGAGCAGTTCTTC. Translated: CASIPRDRAYNEQFF. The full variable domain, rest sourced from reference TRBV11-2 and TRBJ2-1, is EAGVAQSPRYKIIEKRQSVAFWCNPISGHATLYWYQQILGQGPKLLIQFQNNGVVDDSQLPKDRFSAERLKGVDSTLKIQPAKLEDSAVYLCASIPRDRAYNEQFFGPGTRLTVL.

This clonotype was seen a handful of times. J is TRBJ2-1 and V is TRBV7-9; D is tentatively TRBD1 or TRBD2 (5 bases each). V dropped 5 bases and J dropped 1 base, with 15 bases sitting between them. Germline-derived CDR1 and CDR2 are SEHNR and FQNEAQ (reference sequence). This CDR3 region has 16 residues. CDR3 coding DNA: TGTGCCAGCAGCCCCTGGGGGACGGTATCCTACAATGAGCAGTTCTTC. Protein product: CASSPWGTVSYNEQFF.

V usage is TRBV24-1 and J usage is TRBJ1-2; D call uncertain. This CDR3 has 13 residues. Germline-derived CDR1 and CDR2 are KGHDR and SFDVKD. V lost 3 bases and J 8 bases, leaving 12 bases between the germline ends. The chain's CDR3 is CATSDPSGEGYTF. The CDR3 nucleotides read TGTGCCACCAGTGATCCGTCGGGCGAAGGCTACACCTTC.

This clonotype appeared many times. The CDR3 bases are TGTGCCAGCAGCTTGCAGAATTCACCCCTCCACTTT. It encodes CASSLQNSPLHF. This chain links TRBV5-5 with TRBJ1-6; no definite D call. Trimming took off 1 base at V and 7 bases at J, with 3 bases between the two ends. Looked up from germline, CDR1 is SGHKS and CDR2 is YYEKEE (reference sequence). This CDR3 has 12 amino acids.

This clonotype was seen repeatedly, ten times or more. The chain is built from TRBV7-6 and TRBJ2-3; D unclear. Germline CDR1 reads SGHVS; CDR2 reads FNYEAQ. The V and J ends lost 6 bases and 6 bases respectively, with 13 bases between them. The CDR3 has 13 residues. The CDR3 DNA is TGTGCCAGCAGTCCCTCCCCCTCCGATACGCAGTATTTT. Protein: CASSPSPSDTQYF.

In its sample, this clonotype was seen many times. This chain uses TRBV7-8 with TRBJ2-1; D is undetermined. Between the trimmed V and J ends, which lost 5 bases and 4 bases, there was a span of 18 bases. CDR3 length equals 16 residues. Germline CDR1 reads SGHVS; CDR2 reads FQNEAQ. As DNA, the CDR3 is TGTGCCAGCAGCCCCCAAGTCAGCACTTTTTACAATGAGCAGTTCTTC. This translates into CASSPQVSTFYNEQFF.

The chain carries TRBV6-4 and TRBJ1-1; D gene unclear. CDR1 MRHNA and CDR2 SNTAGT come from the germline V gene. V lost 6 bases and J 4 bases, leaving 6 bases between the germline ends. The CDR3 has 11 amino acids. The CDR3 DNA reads TGTGCCAGCAGGAAGGGCACTGAAGCTTTCTTT. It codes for CASRKGTEAFF.

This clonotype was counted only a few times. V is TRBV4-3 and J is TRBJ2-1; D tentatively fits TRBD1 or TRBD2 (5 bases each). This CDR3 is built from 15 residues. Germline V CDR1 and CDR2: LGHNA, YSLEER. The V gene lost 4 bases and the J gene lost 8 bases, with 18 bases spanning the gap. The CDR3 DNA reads TGCGCCAGCAGCCCCAGGGACCTCCTTGGGGATGAGCAGTTCTTC. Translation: CASSPRDLLGDEQFF.

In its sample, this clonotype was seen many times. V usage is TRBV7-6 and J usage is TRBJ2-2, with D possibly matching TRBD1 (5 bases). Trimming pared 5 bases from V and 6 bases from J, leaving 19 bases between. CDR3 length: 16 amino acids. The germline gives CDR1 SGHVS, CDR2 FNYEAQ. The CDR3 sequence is CASSQMQGTVSGELFF. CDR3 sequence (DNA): TGTGCCAGCAGCCAAATGCAGGGTACGGTCTCCGGGGAGCTGTTTTTT. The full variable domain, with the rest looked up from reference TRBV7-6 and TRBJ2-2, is GAGVSQSPRYKVTKRGQDVALRCDPISGHVSLYWYRQALGQGPEFLTYFNYEAQQDKSGLPNDRFSAERPEGSISTLTIQRTEQRDSAMYRCASSQMQGTVSGELFFGEGSRLTVL.

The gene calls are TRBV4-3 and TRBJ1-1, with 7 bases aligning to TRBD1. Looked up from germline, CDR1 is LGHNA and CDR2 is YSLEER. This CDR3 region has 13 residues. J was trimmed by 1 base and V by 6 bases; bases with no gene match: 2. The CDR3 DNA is TGCGCCAGCAGGGACAGGCAGAACACTGAAGCTTTCTTT. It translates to CASRDRQNTEAFF.

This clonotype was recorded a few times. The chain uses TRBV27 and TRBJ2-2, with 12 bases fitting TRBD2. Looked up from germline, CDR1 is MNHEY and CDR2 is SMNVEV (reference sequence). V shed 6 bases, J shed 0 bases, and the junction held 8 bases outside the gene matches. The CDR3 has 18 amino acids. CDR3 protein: CASSAGLAGRTNTGELFF. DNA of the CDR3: TGTGCCAGCAGCGCTGGACTAGCGGGGCGCACGAACACCGGGGAGCTGTTTTTT.

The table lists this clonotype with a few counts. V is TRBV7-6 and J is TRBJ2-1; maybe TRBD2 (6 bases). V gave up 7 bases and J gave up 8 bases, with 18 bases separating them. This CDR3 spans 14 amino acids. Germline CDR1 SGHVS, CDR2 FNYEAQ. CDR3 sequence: CASTQAEGNHEQFF. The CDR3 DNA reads TGTGCCAGCACCCAGGCGGAGGGTAACCATGAGCAGTTCTTC.

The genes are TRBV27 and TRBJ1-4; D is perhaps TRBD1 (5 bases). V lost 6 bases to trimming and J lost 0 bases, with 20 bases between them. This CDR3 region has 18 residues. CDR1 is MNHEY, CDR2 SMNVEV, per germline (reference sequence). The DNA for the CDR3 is TGTGCCAGCAGCTCCCGGGGCCGAACCGTTCCAACTAATGAAAAACTGTTTTTT. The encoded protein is CASSSRGRTVPTNEKLFF.

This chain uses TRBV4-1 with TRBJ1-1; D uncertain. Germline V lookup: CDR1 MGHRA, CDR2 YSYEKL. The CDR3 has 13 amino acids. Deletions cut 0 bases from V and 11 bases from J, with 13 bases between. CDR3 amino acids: CASSQDPTLKAFF. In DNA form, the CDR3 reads TGCGCCAGCAGCCAAGACCCAACCTTGAAGGCTTTCTTT.

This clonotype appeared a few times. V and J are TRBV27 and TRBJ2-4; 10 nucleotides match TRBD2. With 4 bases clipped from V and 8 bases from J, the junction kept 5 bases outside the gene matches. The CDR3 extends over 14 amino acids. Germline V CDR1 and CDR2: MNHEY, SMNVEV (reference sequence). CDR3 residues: CASSSLAGEDIQYF. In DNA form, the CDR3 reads TGTGCCAGCAGTTCTCTAGCGGGGGAGGACATTCAGTACTTC.

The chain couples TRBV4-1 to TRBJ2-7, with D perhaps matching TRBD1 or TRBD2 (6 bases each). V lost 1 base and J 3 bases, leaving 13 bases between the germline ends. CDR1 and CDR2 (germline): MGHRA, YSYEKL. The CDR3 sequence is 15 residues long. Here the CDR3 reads CASSQVWGANYEQYF. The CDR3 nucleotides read TGCGCCAGCAGCCAAGTATGGGGGGCAAACTACGAGCAGTACTTC.

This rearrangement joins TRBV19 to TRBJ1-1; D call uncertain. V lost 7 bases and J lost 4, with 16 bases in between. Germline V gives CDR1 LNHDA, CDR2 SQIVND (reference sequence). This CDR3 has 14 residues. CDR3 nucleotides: TGTGCCAGTACTAACGCAGGATTCGGCACTGAAGCTTTCTTT. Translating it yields CASTNAGFGTEAFF.